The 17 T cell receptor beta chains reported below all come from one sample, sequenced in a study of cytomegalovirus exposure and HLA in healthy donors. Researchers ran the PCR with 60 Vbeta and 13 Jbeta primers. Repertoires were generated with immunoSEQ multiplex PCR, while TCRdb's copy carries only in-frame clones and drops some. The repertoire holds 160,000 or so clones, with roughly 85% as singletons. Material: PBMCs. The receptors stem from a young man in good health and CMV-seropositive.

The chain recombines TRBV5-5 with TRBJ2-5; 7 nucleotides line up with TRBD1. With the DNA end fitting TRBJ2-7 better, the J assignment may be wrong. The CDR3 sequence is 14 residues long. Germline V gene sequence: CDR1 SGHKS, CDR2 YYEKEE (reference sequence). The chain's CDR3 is CASSLGTAGYEQYF. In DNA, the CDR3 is TGTGCCAGCAGTCTCGGGACAGCAGGTTACGAGCAGTACTTC.

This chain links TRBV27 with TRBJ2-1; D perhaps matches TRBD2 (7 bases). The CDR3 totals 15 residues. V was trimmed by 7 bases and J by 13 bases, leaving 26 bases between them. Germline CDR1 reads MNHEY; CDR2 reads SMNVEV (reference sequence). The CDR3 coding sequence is TGTGCCAGCACATTCGTAAGTGGGGGGGCCAAGAGACAGTTCTTC. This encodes CASTFVSGGAKRQFF.

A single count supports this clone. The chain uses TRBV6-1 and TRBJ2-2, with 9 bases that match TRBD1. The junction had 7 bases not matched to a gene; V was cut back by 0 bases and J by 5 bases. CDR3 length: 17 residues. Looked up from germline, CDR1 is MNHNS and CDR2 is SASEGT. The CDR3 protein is CASSEAGTGRITGELFF. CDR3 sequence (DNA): TGTGCCAGCAGTGAAGCCGGGACAGGGCGTATAACCGGGGAGCTGTTTTTT.

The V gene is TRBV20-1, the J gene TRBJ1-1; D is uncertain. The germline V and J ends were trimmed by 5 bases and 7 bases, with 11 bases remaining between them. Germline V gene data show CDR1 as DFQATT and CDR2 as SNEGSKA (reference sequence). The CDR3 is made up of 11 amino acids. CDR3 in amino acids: CSARWRSEAFF. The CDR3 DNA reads TGCAGTGCTCGGTGGAGGAGTGAAGCTTTCTTT.

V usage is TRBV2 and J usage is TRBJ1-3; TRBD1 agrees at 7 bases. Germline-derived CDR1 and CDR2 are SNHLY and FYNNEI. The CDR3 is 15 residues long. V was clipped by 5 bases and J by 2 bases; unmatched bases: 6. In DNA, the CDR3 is TGTGCCAGCAGTCCCCCCGGGACAGCTGGAAACACCATATATTTT. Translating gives CASSPPGTAGNTIYF.

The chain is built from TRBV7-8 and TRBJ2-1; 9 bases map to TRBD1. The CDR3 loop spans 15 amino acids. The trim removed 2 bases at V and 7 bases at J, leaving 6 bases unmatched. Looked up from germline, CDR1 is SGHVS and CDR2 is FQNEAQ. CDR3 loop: CASSLPGQGGNEQFF. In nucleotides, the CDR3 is TGTGCCAGCAGCTTACCGGGACAGGGAGGGAATGAGCAGTTCTTC. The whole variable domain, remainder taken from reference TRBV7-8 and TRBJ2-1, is GAGVSQSPRYKVAKRGQDVALRCDPISGHVSLFWYQQALGQGPEFLTYFQNEAQLDKSGLPSDRFFAERPEGSVSTLKIQRTQQEDSAVYLCASSLPGQGGNEQFFGPGTRLTVL.

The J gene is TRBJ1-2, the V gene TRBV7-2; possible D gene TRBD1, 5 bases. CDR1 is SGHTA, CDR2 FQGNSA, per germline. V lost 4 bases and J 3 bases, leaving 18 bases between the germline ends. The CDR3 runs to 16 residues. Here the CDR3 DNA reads TGTGCCAGCAGCTCAGATGAGGACACAGCATACTATGGCTACACCTTC. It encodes CASSSDEDTAYYGYTF.

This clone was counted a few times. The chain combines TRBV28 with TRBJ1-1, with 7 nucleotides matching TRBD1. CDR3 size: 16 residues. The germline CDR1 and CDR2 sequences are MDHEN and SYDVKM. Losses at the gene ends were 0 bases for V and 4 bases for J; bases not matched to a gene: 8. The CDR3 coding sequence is TGTGCCAGCAGTTTATGGATACAGGGGATGGGCACTGAAGCTTTCTTT. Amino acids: CASSLWIQGMGTEAFF.

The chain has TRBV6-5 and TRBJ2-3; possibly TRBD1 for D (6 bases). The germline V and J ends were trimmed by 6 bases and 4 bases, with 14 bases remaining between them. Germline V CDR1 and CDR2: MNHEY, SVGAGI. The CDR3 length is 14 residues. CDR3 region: CASSGDRLSDTQYF. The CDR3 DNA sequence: TGTGCCAGCAGCGGAGACAGGTTATCAGATACGCAGTATTTT.

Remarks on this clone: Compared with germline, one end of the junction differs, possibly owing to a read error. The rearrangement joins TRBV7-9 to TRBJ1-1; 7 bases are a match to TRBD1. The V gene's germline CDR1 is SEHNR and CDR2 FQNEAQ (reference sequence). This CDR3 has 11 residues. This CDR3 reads CGDRPNTEAFF. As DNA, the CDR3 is TGCGGGGACAGACCGAACACTGAAGCTTTCTTT.

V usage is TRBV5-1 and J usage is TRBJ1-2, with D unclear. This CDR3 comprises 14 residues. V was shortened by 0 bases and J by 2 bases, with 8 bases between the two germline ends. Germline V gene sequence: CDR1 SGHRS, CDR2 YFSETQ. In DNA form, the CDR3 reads TGCGCCAGCAGCTTGGCCTCACAGAACTATGGCTACACCTTC. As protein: CASSLASQNYGYTF.

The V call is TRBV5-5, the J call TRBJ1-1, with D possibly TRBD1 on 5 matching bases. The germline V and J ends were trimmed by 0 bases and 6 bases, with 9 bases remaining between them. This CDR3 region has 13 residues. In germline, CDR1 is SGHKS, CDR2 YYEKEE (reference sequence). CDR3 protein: CASSLGQRSEAFF. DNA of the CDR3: TGTGCCAGCAGCTTGGGACAGCGATCTGAAGCTTTCTTT. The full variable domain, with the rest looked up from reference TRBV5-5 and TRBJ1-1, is DAGVTQSPTHLIKTRGQQVTLRCSPISGHKSVSWYQQVLGQGPQFIFQYYEKEERGRGNFPDRFSARQFPNYSSELNVNALLLGDSALYLCASSLGQRSEAFFGQGTRLTVV.

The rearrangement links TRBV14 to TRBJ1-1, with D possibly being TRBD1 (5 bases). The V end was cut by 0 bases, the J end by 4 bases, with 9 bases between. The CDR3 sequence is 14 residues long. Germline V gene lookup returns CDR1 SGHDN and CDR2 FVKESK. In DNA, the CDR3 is TGTGCCAGCAGCCAAGAGCCAAGGGGCACTGAAGCTTTCTTT. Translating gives CASSQEPRGTEAFF.

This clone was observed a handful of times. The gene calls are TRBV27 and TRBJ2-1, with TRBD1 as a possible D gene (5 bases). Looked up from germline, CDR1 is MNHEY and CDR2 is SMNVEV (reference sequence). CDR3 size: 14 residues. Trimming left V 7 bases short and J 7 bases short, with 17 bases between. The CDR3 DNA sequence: TGTGCCAGCATGCGTCCTAGGGCAGGGAATGAGCAGTTCTTC. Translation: CASMRPRAGNEQFF.

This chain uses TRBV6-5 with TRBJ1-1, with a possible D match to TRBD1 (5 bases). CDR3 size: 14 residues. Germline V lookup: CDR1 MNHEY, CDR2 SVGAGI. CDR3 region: CVSNLGQMNTEAFF. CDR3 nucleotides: TGTGTTTCAAACTTGGGGCAGATGAACACTGAAGCTTTCTTT.

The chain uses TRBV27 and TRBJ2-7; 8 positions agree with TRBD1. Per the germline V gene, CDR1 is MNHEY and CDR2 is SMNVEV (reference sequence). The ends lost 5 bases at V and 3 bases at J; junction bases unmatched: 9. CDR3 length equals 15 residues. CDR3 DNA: TGTGCCAGCAGTGCCCCGGGACAGGCGTACTACGAGCAGTACTTC. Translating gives CASSAPGQAYYEQYF.

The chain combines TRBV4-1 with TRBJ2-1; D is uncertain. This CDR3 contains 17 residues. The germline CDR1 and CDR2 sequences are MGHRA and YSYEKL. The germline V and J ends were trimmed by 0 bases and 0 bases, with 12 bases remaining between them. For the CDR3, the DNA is TGCGCCAGCAGCCAAGAGGGCAGAATGAGCTCCTACAATGAGCAGTTCTTC. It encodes CASSQEGRMSSYNEQFF.